The clone carrying this T cell receptor (beta chain) has at least ten counts. Its matching antigen is unknown. This CDR3 spans 14 amino acids. Deletions cut 5 bases from V and 0 bases from J, with 8 bases between. This sample was taken from a study of identical twins. Study findings and constraints: Researchers reported weaker excess twin sharing in beta out-of-frame sequences.

One entry per CDR3 protein, called by TCRdb with MiXCR from the 5' RACE reads. Among more than 200,000 distinct CDR3 sequences listed, approximately 9% were seen once. V and J are TRBV12-3 or TRBV12-4 and TRBJ2-4; D may be TRBD2 (5 bases). The source of this sequence is a woman between 18 and 29 years old in good health. The sample comprised memory (CD45RO+) T cells sorted from blood. The CDR3 spells CASSTSRAKNIQYF. The CDR3 coding sequence is TGTGCCAGCAGTACTAGTCGAGCCAAAAACATTCAGTACTTC.